This T cell receptor (beta chain) was identified during a study of cytomegalovirus exposure and HLA in healthy donors. On the study more broadly: Within the Caucasian-associated ancestry cluster were more than 75% of the approximately 400 genotyped donors. Study findings and constraints: The authors later linked a missense DCLRE1C variant to TCR beta V- and J-gene trimming. More clonal expansion characterized HLA-associated TCR beta chains than equally common others in a later analysis. The study put 150 to 200 TCR beta chains on its list as cytomegalovirus-associated.

Use of 60 Vbeta and 13 Jbeta primers characterized the PCR. TCRdb keeps only in-frame clones here, not all; method: immunoSEQ multiplex PCR. The specimen's table records fewer than 110,000 clones. CDR3 length: 12 residues. Trimming removed 5 bases at V and 7 bases at J, with 9 bases between. CDR1 is SGHTA, CDR2 FQGNSA, per germline. A remark on this clone: The antigen remains undetermined.

The chain recombines TRBV7-2 with TRBJ2-1; the D is unclear. This receptor was taken from a man aged 35 to 55 in good health and CMV-seronegative. The sequenced sample consisted of PBMCs. This CDR3 reads CASSPWPNEQFF. In DNA form, the CDR3 reads TGTGCCAGCAGCCCGTGGCCGAATGAGCAGTTCTTC.